This T cell receptor (beta chain) appears in the sequencing data of a study of radiation and T cells in renal cell carcinoma. Study in general: Nephrectomy followed 15 Gy stereotactic body radiation by 4 weeks. Study observations and caveats: Pretreatment tumor biopsies were lacking, so baseline clonotypes are unknown.

Worth noting for this clone: Its antigen is unknown.

The CDR3 consists of 11 residues. Time point: baseline pretreatment blood. The sample's treatment: 15 Gy SBRT to primary tumor, nephrectomy 4 weeks later. The repertoire was sequenced with immunoSEQ multiplex PCR; TCRdb's copy has only in-frame clones and lacks some. The sample has approximately 140,000 clones, approximately 82% seen once. The sequencing used blood, collected from a patient whose treatment included radiotherapy and nephrectomy. The sequence was obtained from a woman aged 45-65 years with renal cell carcinoma. The J gene is TRBJ1-5, the V gene TRBV1; the table gives TRBD1 as D, unverified against the DNA. TRBV1 is a recognized pseudogene. In DNA form, the CDR3 reads TGCACGGGGGACAGAAATCAGCCCCAGCATTTT. It translates to CTGDRNQPQHF.